This TCR beta chain comes out of a study of T cell responses to AZD1222 COVID-19 vaccine. Study outcomes and limitations: Researchers report vaccine-associated CD4 TCRs spanning spike, with dominance at 160-218 and 743-854. The donors showed a predominance of white British ancestry and of females, with possible underestimation of clonal diversity.

Points on this clone: The antigen remains unidentified.

The CDR3 extends over 13 amino acids. Germline CDR1 is SNHLY and CDR2 is FYNNEI. Between the trimmed V and J ends, which lost 2 bases and 1 base, there was a span of 5 bases. Generated by immunoSEQ multiplex PCR, the TCRdb table keeps only in-frame clones and is missing some. The data contain 120,000 or so clones, approximately 86% of them singletons. This TCR was sampled from an adult who received the AZD1222 COVID-19 vaccine. The material sequenced was peripheral blood, taken 28 days after the second AZD1222 dose. The genes are TRBV2 and TRBJ1-1; D remains ambiguous. The DNA of the CDR3 is TGTGCCAGCAGTGAAACCAAGAACACTGAAGCTTTCTTT. Protein: CASSETKNTEAFF.